This TCR beta chain was identified during a study of T cell changes during pregnancy in multiple sclerosis. This table comes from immunoSEQ multiplex PCR, and its TCRdb copy is limited to in-frame clones, with some not included. This sample yields roughly 100,000 clones, of which 91% are seen a single time; approximately 1.6% belongs to the top ten. CDR3 length: 12 amino acids. Germline assignment: CDR1 SEHNR and CDR2 FQNEAQ (reference sequence). Trimming cost V 7 bases and J 4 bases, with 10 bases left between them. The sequence derives from a female donor in good health, enrolled as a control in a pregnancy study. The specimen was peripheral blood, collected after pregnancy. The chain links TRBV7-9 to TRBJ1-2; D ambiguous. This CDR3 reads CASTEGSYGYTF. The CDR3 bases are TGTGCCAGCACGGAGGGTAGCTATGGCTACACCTTC.